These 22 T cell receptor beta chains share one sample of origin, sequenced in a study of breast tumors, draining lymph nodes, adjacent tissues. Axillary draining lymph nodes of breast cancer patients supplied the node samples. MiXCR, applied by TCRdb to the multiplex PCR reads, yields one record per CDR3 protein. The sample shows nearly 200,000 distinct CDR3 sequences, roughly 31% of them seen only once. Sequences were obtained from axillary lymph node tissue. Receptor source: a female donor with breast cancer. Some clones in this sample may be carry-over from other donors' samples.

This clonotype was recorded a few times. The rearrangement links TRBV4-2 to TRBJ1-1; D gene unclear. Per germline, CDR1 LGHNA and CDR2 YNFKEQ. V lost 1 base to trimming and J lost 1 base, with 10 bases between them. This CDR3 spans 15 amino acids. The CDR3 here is CASSQARNKNTEAFF. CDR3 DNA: TGTGCCAGCAGCCAAGCACGGAATAAGAACACTGAAGCTTTCTTT.

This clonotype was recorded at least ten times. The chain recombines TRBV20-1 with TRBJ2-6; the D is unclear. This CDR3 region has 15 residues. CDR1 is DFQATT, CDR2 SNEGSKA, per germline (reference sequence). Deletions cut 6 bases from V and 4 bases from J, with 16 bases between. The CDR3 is CSANYVGSGANVLTF. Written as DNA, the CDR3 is TGCAGTGCCAACTATGTGGGGTCCGGGGCCAACGTCCTGACTTTC.

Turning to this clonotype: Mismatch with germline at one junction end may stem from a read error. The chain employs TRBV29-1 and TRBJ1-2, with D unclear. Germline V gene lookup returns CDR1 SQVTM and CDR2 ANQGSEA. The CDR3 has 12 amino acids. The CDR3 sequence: CSVTTLSYDYTF. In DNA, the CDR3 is TGCAGCGTCACAACACTCAGCTATGACTACACCTTC.

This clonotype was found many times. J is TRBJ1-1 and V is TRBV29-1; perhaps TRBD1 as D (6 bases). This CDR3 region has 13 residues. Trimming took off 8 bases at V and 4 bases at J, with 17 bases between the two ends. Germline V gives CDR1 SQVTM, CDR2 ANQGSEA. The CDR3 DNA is TGCAGCTCTAGGAGGGGGTCCGGCACTGAAGCTTTCTTT. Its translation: CSSRRGSGTEAFF.

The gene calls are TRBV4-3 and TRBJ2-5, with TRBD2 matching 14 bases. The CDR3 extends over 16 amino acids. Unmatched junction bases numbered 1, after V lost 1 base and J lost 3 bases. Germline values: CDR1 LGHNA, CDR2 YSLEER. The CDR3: CASSQVGLAGEETQYF. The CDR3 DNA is TGCGCCAGCAGCCAAGTGGGACTAGCGGGGGAAGAGACCCAGTACTTC.

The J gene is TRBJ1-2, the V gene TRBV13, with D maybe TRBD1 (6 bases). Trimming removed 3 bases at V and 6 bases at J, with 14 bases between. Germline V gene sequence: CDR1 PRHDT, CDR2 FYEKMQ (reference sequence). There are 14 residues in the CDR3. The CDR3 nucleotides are TGTGCCAGCAGCTTGCCCACAGGGCATGATGGCTACACCTTC. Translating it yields CASSLPTGHDGYTF.

CDR3 nucleotide sequence: TGTGCCAGCTCATTAGACAGGGACAGGGGGCGCTCTGAGACCCAGTACTTC. The encoded protein is CASSLDRDRGRSETQYF. The chain uses TRBV18 and TRBJ2-5, with 12 bases matching TRBD1. V dropped 5 bases and J dropped 5; count of bases not matched to a gene: 12. This CDR3 has 17 residues. Germline V gene lookup returns CDR1 KGHSH and CDR2 LQKENI.

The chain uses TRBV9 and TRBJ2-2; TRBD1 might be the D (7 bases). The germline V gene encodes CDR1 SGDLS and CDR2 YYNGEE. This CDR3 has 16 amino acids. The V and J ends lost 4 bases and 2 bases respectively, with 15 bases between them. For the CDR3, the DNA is TGTGCCAGCAGCTCGGAGGGGGCTAGCAACACCGGGGAGCTGTTTTTT. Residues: CASSSEGASNTGELFF.

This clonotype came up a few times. The CDR3 region is CASTKVAKNTEAFF. In DNA form, the CDR3 reads TGTGCCAGTACCAAGGTTGCCAAGAACACTGAAGCTTTCTTT. The chain carries TRBV19 and TRBJ1-1; D remains ambiguous. CDR3 size: 14 residues. Trimming cost V 7 bases and J 1 base, with 13 bases left between them. Germline-derived CDR1 and CDR2 are LNHDA and SQIVND (reference sequence). Using reference TRBV19 and TRBJ1-1 for the parts outside the CDR3, the full variable domain is DGGITQSPKYLFRKEGQNVTLSCEQNLNHDAMYWYRQDPGQGLRLIYYSQIVNDFQKGDIAEGYSVSREKKESFPLTVTSAQKNPTAFYLCASTKVAKNTEAFFGQGTRLTVV.

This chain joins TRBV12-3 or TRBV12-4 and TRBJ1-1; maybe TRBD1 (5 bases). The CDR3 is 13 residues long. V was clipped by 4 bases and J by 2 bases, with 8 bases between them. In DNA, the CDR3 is TGTGCCAGCAGTTCTGGGACTAACACTGAAGCTTTCTTT. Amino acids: CASSSGTNTEAFF.

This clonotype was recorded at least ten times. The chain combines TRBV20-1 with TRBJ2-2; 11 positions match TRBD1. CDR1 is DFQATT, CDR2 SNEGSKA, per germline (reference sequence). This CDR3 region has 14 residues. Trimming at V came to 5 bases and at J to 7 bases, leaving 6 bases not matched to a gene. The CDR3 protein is CSAPGTGGVGELFF. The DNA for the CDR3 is TGCAGTGCTCCCGGGACAGGGGGTGTCGGGGAGCTGTTTTTT.

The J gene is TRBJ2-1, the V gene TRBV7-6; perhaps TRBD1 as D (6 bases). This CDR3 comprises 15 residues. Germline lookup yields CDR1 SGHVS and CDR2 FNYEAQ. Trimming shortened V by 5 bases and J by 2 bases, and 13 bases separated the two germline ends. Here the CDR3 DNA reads TGTGCCAGCAGCCCGCTTGGGGGCCCCTACAATGAGCAGTTCTTC. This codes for CASSPLGGPYNEQFF.

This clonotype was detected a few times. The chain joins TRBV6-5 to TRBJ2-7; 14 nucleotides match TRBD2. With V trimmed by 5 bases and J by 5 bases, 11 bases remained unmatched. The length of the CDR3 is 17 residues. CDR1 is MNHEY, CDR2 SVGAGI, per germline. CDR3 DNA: TGTGCCAGCAGTCACCCCTCGGGACTAGCGGGAGTCAACGAGCAGTACTTC. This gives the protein CASSHPSGLAGVNEQYF.

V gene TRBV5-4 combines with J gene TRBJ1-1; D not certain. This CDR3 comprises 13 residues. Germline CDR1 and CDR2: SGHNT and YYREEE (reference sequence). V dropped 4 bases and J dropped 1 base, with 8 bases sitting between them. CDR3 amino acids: CASSRTSNTEAFF. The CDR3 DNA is TGTGCCAGCAGCCGGACGTCGAACACTGAAGCTTTCTTT.

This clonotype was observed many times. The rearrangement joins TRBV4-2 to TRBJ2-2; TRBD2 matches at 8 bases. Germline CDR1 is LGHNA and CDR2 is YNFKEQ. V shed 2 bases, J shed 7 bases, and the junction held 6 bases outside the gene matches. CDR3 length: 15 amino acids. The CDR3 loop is CASSQSGGGGGELFF. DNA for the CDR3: TGTGCCAGCAGCCAATCGGGAGGGGGAGGCGGGGAGCTGTTTTTT.

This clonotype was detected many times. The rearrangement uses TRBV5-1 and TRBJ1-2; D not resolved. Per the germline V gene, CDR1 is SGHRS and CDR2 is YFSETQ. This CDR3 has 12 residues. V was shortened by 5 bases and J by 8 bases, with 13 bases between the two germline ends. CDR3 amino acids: CASRTGDGGYTF. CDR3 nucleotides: TGCGCCAGCAGAACCGGCGACGGGGGCTACACCTTC. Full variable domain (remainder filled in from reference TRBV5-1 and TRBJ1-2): KAGVTQTPRYLIKTRGQQVTLSCSPISGHRSVSWYQQTPGQGLQFLFEYFSETQRNKGNFPGRFSGRQFSNSRSEMNVSTLELGDSALYLCASRTGDGGYTFGSGTRLTVV.

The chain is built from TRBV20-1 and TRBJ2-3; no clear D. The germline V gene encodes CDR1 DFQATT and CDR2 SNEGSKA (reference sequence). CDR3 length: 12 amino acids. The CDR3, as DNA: TGCACCCTGTCCCCTCCGACCTTTACGCAGTATTTT. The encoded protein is CTLSPPTFTQYF.

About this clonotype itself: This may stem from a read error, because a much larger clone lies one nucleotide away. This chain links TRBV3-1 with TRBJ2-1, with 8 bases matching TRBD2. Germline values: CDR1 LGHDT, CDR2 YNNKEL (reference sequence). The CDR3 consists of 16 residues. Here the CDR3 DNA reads TGTCCCAGCAGCCACGCTGGGACTAGGAGTAGCCATGAGCAGTTCTTC. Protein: CPSSHAGTRSSHEQFF.

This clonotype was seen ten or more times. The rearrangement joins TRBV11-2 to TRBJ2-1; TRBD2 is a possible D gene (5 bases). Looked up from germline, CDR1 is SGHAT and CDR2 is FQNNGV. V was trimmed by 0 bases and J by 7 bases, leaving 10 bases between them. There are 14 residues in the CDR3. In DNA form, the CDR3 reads TGTGCCAGCAGCTTAGAGGGCCCGGGAAATGAGCAGTTCTTC. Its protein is CASSLEGPGNEQFF.

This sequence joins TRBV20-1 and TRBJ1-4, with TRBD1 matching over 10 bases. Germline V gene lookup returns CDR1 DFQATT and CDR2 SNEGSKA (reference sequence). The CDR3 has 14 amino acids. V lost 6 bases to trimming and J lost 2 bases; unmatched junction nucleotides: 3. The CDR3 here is CSAWTGGTNEKLFF. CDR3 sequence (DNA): TGCAGTGCCTGGACAGGGGGTACTAATGAAAAACTGTTTTTT.

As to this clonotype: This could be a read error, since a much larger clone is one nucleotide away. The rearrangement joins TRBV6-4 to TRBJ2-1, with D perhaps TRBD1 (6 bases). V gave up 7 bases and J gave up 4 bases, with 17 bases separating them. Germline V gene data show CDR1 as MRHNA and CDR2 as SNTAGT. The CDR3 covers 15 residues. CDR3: CASMQKGVLYNEQFF. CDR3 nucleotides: TGTGCCAGCATGCAGAAGGGGGTACTATACAATGAGCAGTTCTTC.

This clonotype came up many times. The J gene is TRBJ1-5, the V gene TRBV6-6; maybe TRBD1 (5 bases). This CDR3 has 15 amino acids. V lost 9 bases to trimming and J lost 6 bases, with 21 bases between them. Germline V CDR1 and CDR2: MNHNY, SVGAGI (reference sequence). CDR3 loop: CASASGAGQSQPQHF. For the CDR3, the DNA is TGTGCCAGTGCGTCCGGAGCAGGACAATCTCAGCCCCAGCATTTT.